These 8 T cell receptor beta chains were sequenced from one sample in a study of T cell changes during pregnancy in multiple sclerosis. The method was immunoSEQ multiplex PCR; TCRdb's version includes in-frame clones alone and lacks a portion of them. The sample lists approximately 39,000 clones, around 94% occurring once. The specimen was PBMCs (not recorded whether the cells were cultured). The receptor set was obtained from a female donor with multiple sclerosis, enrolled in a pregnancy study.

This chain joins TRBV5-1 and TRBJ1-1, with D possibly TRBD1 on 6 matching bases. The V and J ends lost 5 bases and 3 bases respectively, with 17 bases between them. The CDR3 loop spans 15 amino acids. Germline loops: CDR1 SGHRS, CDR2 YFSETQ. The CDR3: CASRGAWGRDTEAFF. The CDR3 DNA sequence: TGCGCCAGCAGGGGGGCGTGGGGGCGCGACACTGAAGCTTTCTTT.

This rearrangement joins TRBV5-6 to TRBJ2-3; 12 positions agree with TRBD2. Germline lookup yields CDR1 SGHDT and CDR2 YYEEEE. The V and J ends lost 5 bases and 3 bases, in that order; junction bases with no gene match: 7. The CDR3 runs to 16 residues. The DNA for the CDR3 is TGTGCCAGCAGTTGGACTAGCGGGAAGGGGACAGATACGCAGTATTTT. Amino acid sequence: CASSWTSGKGTDTQYF.

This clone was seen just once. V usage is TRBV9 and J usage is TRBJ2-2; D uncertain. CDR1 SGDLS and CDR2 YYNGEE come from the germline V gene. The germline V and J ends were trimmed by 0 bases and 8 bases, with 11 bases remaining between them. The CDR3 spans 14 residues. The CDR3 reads CASSVEGFSGELFF. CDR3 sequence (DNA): TGTGCCAGCAGCGTAGAAGGGTTCTCGGGGGAGCTGTTTTTT.

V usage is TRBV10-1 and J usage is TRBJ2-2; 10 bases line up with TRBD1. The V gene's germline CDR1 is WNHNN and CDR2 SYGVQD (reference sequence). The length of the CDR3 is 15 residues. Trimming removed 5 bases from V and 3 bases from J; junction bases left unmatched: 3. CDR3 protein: CASSLGQGDTGELFF. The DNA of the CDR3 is TGCGCCAGCAGTCTAGGACAGGGGGACACCGGGGAGCTGTTTTTT.

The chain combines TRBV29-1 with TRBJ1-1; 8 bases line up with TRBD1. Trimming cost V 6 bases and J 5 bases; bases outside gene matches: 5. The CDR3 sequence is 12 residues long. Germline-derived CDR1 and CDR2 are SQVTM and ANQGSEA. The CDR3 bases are TGCAGCGTCCGGACAGGGAGGACTGAAGCTTTCTTT. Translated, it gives CSVRTGRTEAFF.

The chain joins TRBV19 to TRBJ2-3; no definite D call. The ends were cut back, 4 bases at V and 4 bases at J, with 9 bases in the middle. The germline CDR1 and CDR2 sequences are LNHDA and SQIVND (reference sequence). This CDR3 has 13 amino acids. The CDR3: CASSTSWADTQYF. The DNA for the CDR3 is TGTGCCAGTAGTACCTCGTGGGCAGATACGCAGTATTTT.

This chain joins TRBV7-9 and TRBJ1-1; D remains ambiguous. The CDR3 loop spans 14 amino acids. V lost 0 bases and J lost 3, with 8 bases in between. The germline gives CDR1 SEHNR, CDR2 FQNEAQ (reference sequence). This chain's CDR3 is CASSLAGPDTEAFF. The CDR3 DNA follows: TGTGCCAGCAGCTTAGCCGGACCGGACACTGAAGCTTTCTTT.

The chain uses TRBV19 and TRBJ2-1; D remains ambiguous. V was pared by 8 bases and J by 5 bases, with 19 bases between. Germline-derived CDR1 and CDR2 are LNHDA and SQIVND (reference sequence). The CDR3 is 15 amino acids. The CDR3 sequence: CASREYSAIDNEQFF. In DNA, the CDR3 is TGTGCCAGTCGCGAATACTCTGCTATTGACAATGAGCAGTTCTTC.